Described below is a single T cell receptor beta chain sequence and its context. The data were obtained in a study of blood T cell repertoires in COVID-19. Study summary: Spain, Italy and the United States supplied samples that represented acute and convalescent COVID-19. PBMCs, B-cell-depleted T cells, or T cells provided the cDNA or gDNA that made up the material.

Looked up from germline, CDR1 is SGHNT and CDR2 is YENEEA. This CDR3 comprises 12 residues. V was cut by 11 bases and J by 6 bases, with 15 bases left in between. Original processing notes: Using reference gene primer amplification, nucleated cell counts were estimated. Profiling relied on immunoSEQ multiplex PCR, and the TCRdb table lists in-frame clones only, not all of them. D and trimming come from the DNA, and the V and J calls and clone size come from that table. The data contain around 110,000 clones, around 78% of them singletons. This TCR was sampled from a man aged 25 to 45 with acute or convalescent COVID-19. Sample: peripheral blood. This chain joins TRBV11-3 and TRBJ2-3, with D tentatively TRBD1 (5 bases). CDR3 protein: CASGQGADTQYF. CDR3 nucleotides: TGTGCCTCTGGGCAAGGGGCGGATACGCAGTATTTT.